This entry features one TCR beta chain sequence. The germline gives CDR1 SGHTA, CDR2 FQGNSA. Unmatched junction bases numbered 7, after V lost 2 bases and J lost 4 bases. CDR3 length equals 17 residues. The sample originates from a study of cytomegalovirus exposure and HLA in healthy donors. Vbeta (60) and Jbeta (13) primers were used in the PCR. The protocol was immunoSEQ multiplex PCR, while the TCRdb copy is restricted to in-frame clones and leaves out a portion. The sample includes approximately 110,000 clones. The sample was PBMCs. The sequence was obtained from a man aged 50-59 years in good health and CMV-seronegative. The chain employs TRBV7-2 and TRBJ2-6, with 8 bases identical to TRBD1. The CDR3 DNA sequence: TGTGCCAGCAGCTTATCGGACAGGGTAGCCGGGGCCAACGTCCTGACTTTC. Protein sequence: CASSLSDRVAGANVLTF.